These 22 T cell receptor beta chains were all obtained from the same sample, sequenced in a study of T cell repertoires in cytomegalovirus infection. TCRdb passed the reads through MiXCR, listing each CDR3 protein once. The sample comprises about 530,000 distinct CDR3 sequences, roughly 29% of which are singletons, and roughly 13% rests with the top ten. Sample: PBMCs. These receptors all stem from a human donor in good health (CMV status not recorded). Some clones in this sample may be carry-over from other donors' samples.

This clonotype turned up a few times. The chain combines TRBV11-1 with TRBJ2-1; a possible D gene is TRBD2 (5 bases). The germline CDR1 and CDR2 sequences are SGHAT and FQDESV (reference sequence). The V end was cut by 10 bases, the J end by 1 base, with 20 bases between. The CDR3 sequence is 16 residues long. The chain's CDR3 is CATSTPGERSYNEQFF. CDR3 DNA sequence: TGTGCCACCTCGACGCCCGGGGAAAGGTCCTACAATGAGCAGTTCTTC. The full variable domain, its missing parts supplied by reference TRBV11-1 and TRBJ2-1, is EAEVAQSPRYKITEKSQAVAFWCDPISGHATLYWYRQILGQGPELLVQFQDESVVDDSQLPKDRFSAERLKGVDSTLKIQPAELGDSAMYLCATSTPGERSYNEQFFGPGTRLTVL.

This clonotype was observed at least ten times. The DNA for the CDR3 is TGTGCCAGCAGCTTCCAGGGGGCTGGGACTGAAGCTTTCTTT. Protein product: CASSFQGAGTEAFF. This chain links TRBV7-2 with TRBJ1-1; 8 bases fit TRBD1. V dropped 3 bases and J dropped 5; count of bases not matched to a gene: 5. The CDR3 runs 14 residues. Per the germline V gene, CDR1 is SGHTA and CDR2 is FQGNSA.

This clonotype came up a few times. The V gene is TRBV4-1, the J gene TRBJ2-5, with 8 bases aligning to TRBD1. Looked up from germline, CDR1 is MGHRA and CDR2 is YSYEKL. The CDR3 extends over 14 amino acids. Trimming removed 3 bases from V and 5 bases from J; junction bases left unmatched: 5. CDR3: CASSQDRAGETQYF. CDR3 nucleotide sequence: TGCGCCAGCAGCCAGGACAGGGCTGGCGAGACCCAGTACTTC.

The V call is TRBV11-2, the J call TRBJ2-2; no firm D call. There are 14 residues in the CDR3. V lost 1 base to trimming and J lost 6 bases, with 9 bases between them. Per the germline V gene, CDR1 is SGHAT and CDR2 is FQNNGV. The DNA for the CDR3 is TGTGCCAGCAGCTTAGTCTCAGGTCCCGGGGAGCTGTTTTTT. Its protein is CASSLVSGPGELFF.

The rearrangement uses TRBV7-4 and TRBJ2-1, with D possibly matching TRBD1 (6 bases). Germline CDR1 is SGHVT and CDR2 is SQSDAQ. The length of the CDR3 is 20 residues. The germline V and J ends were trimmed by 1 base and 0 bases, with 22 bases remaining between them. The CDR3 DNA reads TGTGCCAGCAGCTTAGGGATCCGGGGAAGGGACAAGAGCTCCTACAATGAGCAGTTCTTC. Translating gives CASSLGIRGRDKSSYNEQFF.

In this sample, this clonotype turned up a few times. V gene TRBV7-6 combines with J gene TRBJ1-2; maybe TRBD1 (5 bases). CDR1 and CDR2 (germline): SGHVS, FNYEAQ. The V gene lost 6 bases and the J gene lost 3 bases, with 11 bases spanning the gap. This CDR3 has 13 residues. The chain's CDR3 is CASSYQGDYGYTF. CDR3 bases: TGTGCCAGCAGTTACCAGGGAGACTATGGCTACACCTTC.

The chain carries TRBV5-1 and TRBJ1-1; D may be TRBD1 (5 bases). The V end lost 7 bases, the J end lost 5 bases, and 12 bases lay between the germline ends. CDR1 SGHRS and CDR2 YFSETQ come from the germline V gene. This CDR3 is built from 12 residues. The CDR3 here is CASSREGTEAFF. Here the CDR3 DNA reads TGCGCCAGCTCCAGGGAGGGTACTGAAGCTTTCTTT.

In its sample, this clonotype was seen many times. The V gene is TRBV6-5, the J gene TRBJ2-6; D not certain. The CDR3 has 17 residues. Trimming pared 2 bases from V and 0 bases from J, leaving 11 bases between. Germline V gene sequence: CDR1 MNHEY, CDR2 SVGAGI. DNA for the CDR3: TGTGCCAGCAGTTACGGTTCACAAGGCTCTGGGGCCAACGTCCTGACTTTC. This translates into CASSYGSQGSGANVLTF.

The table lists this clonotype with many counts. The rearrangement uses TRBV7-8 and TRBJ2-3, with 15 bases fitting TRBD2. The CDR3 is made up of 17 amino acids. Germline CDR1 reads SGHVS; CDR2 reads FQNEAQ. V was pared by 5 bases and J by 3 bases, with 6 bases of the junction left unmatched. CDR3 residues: CASSARGLAGGTDTQYF. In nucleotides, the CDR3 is TGTGCCAGCAGCGCCCGCGGACTAGCGGGAGGGACAGATACGCAGTATTTT.

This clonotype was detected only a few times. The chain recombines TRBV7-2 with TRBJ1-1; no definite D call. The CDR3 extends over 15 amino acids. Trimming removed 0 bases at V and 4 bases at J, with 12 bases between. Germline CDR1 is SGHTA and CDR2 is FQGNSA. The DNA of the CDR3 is TGTGCCAGCAGCTTAGCGCAAGGGAGGTTCACTGAAGCTTTCTTT. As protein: CASSLAQGRFTEAFF.

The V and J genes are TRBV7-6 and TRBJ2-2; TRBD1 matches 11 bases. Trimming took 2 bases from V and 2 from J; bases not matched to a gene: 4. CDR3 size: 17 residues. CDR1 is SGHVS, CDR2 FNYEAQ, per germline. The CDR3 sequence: CASSLLGQGVNTGELFF. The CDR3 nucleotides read TGTGCCAGCAGCTTACTGGGACAGGGGGTTAACACCGGGGAGCTGTTTTTT.

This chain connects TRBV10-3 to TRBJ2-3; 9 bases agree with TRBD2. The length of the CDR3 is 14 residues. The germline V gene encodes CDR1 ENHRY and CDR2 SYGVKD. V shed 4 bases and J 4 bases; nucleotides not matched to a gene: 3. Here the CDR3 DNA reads TGTGCCATCAGTGGGCTAGCGGGATCAGATACGCAGTATTTT. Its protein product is CAISGLAGSDTQYF.

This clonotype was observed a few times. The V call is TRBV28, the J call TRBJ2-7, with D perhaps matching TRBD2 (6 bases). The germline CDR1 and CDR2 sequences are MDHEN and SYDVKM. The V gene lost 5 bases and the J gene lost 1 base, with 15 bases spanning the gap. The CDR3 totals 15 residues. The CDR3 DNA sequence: TGTGCCAGCAGTCTCCCCCGGGGGTCATCCTACGAGCAGTACTTC. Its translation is CASSLPRGSSYEQYF.

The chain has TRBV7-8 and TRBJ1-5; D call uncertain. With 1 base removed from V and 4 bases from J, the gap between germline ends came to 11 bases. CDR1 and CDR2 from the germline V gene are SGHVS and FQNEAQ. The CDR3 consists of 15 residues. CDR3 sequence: CASSLEGFLNQPQHF. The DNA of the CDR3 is TGTGCCAGCAGCTTAGAAGGATTTCTGAATCAGCCCCAGCATTTT. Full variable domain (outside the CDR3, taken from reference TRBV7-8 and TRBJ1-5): GAGVSQSPRYKVAKRGQDVALRCDPISGHVSLFWYQQALGQGPEFLTYFQNEAQLDKSGLPSDRFFAERPEGSVSTLKIQRTQQEDSAVYLCASSLEGFLNQPQHFGDGTRLSIL.

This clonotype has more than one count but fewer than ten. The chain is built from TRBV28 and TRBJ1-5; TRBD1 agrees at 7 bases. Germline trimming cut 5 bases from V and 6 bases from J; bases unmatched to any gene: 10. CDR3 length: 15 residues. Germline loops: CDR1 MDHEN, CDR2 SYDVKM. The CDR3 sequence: CASSPPSGGGQPQHF. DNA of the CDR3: TGTGCCAGCAGTCCCCCCTCAGGGGGGGGTCAGCCCCAGCATTTT.

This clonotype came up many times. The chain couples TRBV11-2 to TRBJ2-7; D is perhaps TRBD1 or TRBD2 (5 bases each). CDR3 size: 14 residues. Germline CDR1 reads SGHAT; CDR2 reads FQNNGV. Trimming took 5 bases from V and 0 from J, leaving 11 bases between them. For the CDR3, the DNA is TGTGCCAGCAGCCCAGGGACCCGCTCCTACGAGCAGTACGTC. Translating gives CASSPGTRSYEQYV.

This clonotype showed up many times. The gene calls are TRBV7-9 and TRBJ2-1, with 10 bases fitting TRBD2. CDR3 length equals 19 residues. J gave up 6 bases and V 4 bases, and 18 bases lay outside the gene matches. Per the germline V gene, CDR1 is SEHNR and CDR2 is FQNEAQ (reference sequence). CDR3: CASSSRMLSSGRVANEQFF. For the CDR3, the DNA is TGTGCCAGCAGCTCACGAATGCTCTCCAGCGGGAGGGTGGCCAATGAGCAGTTCTTC. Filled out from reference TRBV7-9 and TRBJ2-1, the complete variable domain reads DTGVSQNPRHKITKRGQNVTFRCDPISEHNRLYWYRQTLGQGPEFLTYFQNEAQLEKSRLLSDRFSAERPKGSFSTLEIQRTEQGDSAMYLCASSSRMLSSGRVANEQFFGPGTRLTVL.

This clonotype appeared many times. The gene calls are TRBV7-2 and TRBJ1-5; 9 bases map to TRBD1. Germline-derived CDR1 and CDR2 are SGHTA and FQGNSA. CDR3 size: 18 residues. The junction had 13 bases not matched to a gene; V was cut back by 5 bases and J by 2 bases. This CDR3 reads CASSLRTGDLLRNQPQHF. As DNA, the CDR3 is TGTGCCAGCAGCCTCAGGACAGGGGATCTTTTGCGCAATCAGCCCCAGCATTTT.

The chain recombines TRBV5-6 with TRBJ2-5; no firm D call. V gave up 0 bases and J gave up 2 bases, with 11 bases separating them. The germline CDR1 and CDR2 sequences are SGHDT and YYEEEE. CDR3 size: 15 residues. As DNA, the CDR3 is TGTGCCAGCAGCTTGGGGTTGTTGGGACAAGAGACCCAGTACTTC. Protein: CASSLGLLGQETQYF.

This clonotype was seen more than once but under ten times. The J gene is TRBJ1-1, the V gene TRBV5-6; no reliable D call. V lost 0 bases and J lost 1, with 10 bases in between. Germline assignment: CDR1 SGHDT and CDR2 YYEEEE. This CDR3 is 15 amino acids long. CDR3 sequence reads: CASSLDSRRNTEAFF. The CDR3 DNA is TGTGCCAGCAGCTTGGACAGCCGGCGGAACACTGAAGCTTTCTTT.

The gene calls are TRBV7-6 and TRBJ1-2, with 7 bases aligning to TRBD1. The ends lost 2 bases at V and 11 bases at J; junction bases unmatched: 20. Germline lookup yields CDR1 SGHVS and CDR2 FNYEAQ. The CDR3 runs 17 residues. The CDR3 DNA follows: TGTGCCAGCAGCTTACCTGGCTGGGGGACAGATTCGCGGGCGTACACCTTC. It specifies CASSLPGWGTDSRAYTF.

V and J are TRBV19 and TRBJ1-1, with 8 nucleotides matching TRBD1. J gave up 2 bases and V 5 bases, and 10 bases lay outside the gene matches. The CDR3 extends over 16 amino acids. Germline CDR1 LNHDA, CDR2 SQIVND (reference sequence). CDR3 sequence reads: CASSARVRGLNTEAFF. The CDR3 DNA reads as TGTGCCAGTAGTGCAAGGGTCAGGGGGCTTAACACTGAAGCTTTCTTT. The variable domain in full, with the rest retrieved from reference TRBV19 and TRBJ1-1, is DGGITQSPKYLFRKEGQNVTLSCEQNLNHDAMYWYRQDPGQGLRLIYYSQIVNDFQKGDIAEGYSVSREKKESFPLTVTSAQKNPTAFYLCASSARVRGLNTEAFFGQGTRLTVV.